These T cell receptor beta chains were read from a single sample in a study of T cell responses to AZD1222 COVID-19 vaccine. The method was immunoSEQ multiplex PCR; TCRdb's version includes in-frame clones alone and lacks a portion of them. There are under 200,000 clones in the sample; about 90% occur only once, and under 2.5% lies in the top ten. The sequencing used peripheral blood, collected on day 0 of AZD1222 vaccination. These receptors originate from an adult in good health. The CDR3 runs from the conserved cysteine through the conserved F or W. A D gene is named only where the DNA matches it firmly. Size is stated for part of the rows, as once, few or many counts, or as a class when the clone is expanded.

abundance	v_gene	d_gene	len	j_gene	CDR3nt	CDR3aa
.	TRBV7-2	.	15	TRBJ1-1	TGTGCCAGCAGCTTAGGGGGCAGAGCGAACACTGAAGCTTTCTTT	CASSLGGRANTEAFF
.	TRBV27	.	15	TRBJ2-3	TGTGCCAGCGCCACCGGGAGTTGGGACACAGATACGCAGTATTTT	CASATGSWDTDTQYF
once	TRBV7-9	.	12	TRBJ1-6	TGTGCCAGCGGCGCCGGCCTCTCGGCCCTCCACTTT	CASGAGLSALHF
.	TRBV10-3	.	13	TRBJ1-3	TGTGCCATCAGCACGAGCTCTGGAAACACCATATATTTT	CAISTSSGNTIYF
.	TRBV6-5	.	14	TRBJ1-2	TGTGCCAGCAGAGGACAGATTTGGGATGACGGCTACACCTTC	CASRGQIWDDGYTF
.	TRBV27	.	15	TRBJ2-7	TGTGCCAGCAGTTTACGTAGGCAGGGTACGGGCGAGCAGTACTTC	CASSLRRQGTGEQYF
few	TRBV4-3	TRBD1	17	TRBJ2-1	TGCGCCAGCAGCCAAGATATTATCGGGACAGGGAACAATGAGCAGTTCTTC	CASSQDIIGTGNNEQFF
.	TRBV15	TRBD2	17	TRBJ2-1	TGTGCCACCAGCAGGTGGGGACTAGCGGGGGGTCCCAATGAGCAGTTCTTC	CATSRWGLAGGPNEQFF
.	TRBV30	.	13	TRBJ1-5	TGTGCCTGGAGTATACAGGGAAATCAGCCCCAGCATTTT	CAWSIQGNQPQHF
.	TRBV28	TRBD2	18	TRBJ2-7	TGTGCCAGCAGTTTACTCGCAGCGGGAGGGCCCGGGTCCTACGAGCAGTACTTC	CASSLLAAGGPGSYEQYF
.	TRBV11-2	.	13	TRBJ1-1	TGTGCCAGCAGCTTAGAAAATAGGTTGGAAGCTTTCTTT	CASSLENRLEAFF
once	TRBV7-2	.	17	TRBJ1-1	TGTGCCAGCAGCTCCTCCTTGAATACTGGAGGGATCACTGAAGCTTTCTTT	CASSSSLNTGGITEAFF
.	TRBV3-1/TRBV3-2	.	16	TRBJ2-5	TGTGCCAGCAGCCAAGAACCGGTGACCGCAGGAGAGACCCAGTACTTC	CASSQEPVTAGETQYF
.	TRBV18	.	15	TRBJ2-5	TGTGCCAGCTCACCAAGCAGAGGGGAGCAAGAGACCCAGTACTTC	CASSPSRGEQETQYF
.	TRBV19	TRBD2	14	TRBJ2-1	TGTGCCAGTCATACTAGCGGGAGGGCCCATGAGCAGTTCTTC	CASHTSGRAHEQFF
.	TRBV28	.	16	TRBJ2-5	TGTGCCAGCAGTTTAAGTCTCGGACGGAATCAAGAGACCCAGTACTTC	CASSLSLGRNQETQYF
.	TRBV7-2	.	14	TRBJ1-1	TGTGCCAGCAGTCCACCCTATCGGTTACCAGAAGCTTTCTTT	CASSPPYRLPEAFF
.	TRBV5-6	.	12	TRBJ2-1	TGTGCCAGCAGCAGGACGGGACATGAGCAGTTCTTC	CASSRTGHEQFF
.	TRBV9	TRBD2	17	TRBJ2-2	TGTGCCAGCAGCGTCTCTAGCGGGAGGGCCGAAATCGGGGAGCTGTTTTTT	CASSVSSGRAEIGELFF
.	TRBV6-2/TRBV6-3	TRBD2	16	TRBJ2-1	TGTGCCAGCAGTCTCCCGGGACTAAGCTCCTACAATGAGCAGTTCTTC	CASSLPGLSSYNEQFF
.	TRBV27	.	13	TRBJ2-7	TGTGCCAGCACGGGTGCAGGGACAAACGAGCAGTACTTC	CASTGAGTNEQYF
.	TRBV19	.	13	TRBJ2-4	TGTGCCACCTCGACCGGAGCCAAAAACATTCAGTACTTC	CATSTGAKNIQYF
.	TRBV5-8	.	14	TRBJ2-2	TGTGCCAGCACCGAGGGTCTGAACACCGGGGAGCTGTTTTTT	CASTEGLNTGELFF
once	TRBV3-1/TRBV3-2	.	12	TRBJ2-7	TGTGCCAGCAGCCAAGACACCTACGAGCAGTACTTC	CASSQDTYEQYF
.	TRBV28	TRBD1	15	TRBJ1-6	TGTGCCAGCTTTCCCTCTGGACAGGGGAATTCACCCCTCCACTTT	CASFPSGQGNSPLHF
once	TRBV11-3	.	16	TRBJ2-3	TGTGCCAGCAGCTCACTAACAGGGCCATCACCAGATACGCAGTATTTT	CASSSLTGPSPDTQYF